The 16 T cell receptor beta chains below were found in one sample sequenced in a study of Graves' ophthalmopathy and Graves' hyperthyroidism. Amplification of the TCR beta CDR3 regions used RNA transcripts (as template). Second-round multiplex PCR followed a first-round RT-PCR using HTBI primers. TCRdb reprocessed the multiplex PCR reads with MiXCR, giving one entry per CDR3 protein. The profile covers almost 400,000 distinct CDR3 sequences, with around 18% appearing a single time and around 1.5% taken by the ten largest. Sequenced input: peripheral blood. These receptors all stem from a woman aged 18-29 years with Graves' ophthalmopathy.

This clonotype appeared many times. This chain uses TRBV5-1 with TRBJ2-5; maybe TRBD1 (6 bases). Germline CDR1 is SGHRS and CDR2 is YFSETQ. V dropped 4 bases and J dropped 4 bases, with 17 bases sitting between them. The length of the CDR3 is 15 residues. In DNA form, the CDR3 reads TGCGCCAGCAGCGCGGCCGGGACAACTGGAGAGACCCAGTACTTC. Its protein product is CASSAAGTTGETQYF.

The chain couples TRBV12-3 or TRBV12-4 to TRBJ2-7; 13 bases are shared with TRBD2. CDR3 length: 18 amino acids. With 3 bases clipped from V and 4 bases from J, the junction kept 12 bases outside the gene matches. The CDR3, as DNA: TGTGCCAGCAGTTTCGCCGGGACTAGCGGGACAACTAGATACGAGCAGTACTTC. Amino acids: CASSFAGTSGTTRYEQYF.

This clonotype was recorded at least ten times. This chain links TRBV6-5 with TRBJ2-5, with 8 bases lining up with TRBD1. The CDR3 has 16 amino acids. The germline V gene has CDR1 MNHEY and CDR2 SVGAGI. Trimming at V came to 2 bases and at J to 7 bases, leaving 12 bases not matched to a gene. CDR3 DNA sequence: TGTGCCAGCAGTTACGGGGCCGGACAGGGTAGTCGGACCCAGTACTTC. Translating it yields CASSYGAGQGSRTQYF.

At least ten counts were recorded for this clonotype. This chain joins TRBV28 and TRBJ2-7; 11 nucleotides agree with TRBD1. Germline CDR1 and CDR2: MDHEN and SYDVKM. The junction had 8 bases not matched to a gene; V was cut back by 4 bases and J by 3 bases. CDR3 length: 16 amino acids. CDR3 amino acids: CASSSEDRGRIYEQYF. The DNA for the CDR3 is TGTGCCAGCAGTTCCGAGGACAGGGGGCGGATCTACGAGCAGTACTTC.

This clonotype was detected many times. The rearrangement links TRBV27 to TRBJ1-5; D remains ambiguous. The germline V gene encodes CDR1 MNHEY and CDR2 SMNVEV (reference sequence). Trimming removed 0 bases from V and 2 bases from J, with 5 bases in between. The CDR3 consists of 14 residues. The CDR3: CASSLSKGNQPQHF. CDR3 bases: TGTGCCAGCAGTTTATCGAAGGGCAATCAGCCCCAGCATTTT.

The sample holds many counts of this clonotype. The chain couples TRBV20-1 to TRBJ1-1, with a weak D call TRBD1 (5 bases). The CDR3 contains 15 residues. V lost 2 bases, J lost 1 base, and 14 bases lay in between. Germline V lookup: CDR1 DFQATT, CDR2 SNEGSKA (reference sequence). The CDR3 sequence: CSARQGARTNTEAFF. CDR3 DNA: TGCAGTGCTAGACAGGGAGCAAGGACGAACACTGAAGCTTTCTTT.

This clonotype has at least ten counts. The gene calls are TRBV5-1 and TRBJ2-7; D gene uncertain. The germline gives CDR1 SGHRS, CDR2 YFSETQ. Trimming cost V 0 bases and J 1 base, with 11 bases left between them. The CDR3 has 15 amino acids. The DNA for the CDR3 is TGCGCCAGCAGCTTGGCCGGGCTCCCGTCCTACGAGCAGTACTTC. Amino acids: CASSLAGLPSYEQYF.

J is TRBJ2-5 and V is TRBV7-2, with D unresolved. Trimming removed 3 bases at V and 5 bases at J, with 4 bases between. Per germline, CDR1 SGHTA and CDR2 FQGNSA. CDR3 length: 11 amino acids. CDR3 region: CASSFFETQYF. The CDR3 region has the DNA TGTGCCAGCAGCTTTTTTGAGACCCAGTACTTC.

The table lists this clonotype with many counts. The gene calls are TRBV6-1 and TRBJ2-5, with 8 bases fitting TRBD1. This CDR3 spans 13 amino acids. V dropped 8 bases and J dropped 4; count of bases not matched to a gene: 6. The germline V gene has CDR1 MNHNS and CDR2 SASEGT. The CDR3 here is CASRTGGGETQYF. CDR3 DNA sequence: TGTGCCAGCCGTACAGGGGGAGGAGAGACCCAGTACTTC.

This clonotype was counted many times. This chain uses TRBV29-1 with TRBJ1-1; TRBD1 is a possible D gene (6 bases). Trimming pared 5 bases from V and 1 base from J, leaving 17 bases between. CDR3 length equals 15 residues. Germline loops: CDR1 SQVTM, CDR2 ANQGSEA. CDR3 nucleotides: TGCAGCGTTCCTTATTCCGGGACACCGAACACTGAAGCTTTCTTT. Translation gives CSVPYSGTPNTEAFF.

This clonotype was counted ten times or more. The rearrangement links TRBV30 to TRBJ1-1; D is ambiguous. V gave up 4 bases and J gave up 0 bases, with 6 bases separating them. The CDR3 is made up of 12 amino acids. The germline V gene has CDR1 GTSNPN and CDR2 SVGIG (reference sequence). CDR3: CAWNEVNTEAFF. For the CDR3, the DNA is TGTGCCTGGAACGAAGTGAACACTGAAGCTTTCTTT.

This clonotype is a singleton in its sample. The chain combines TRBV12-3 or TRBV12-4 with TRBJ1-2; TRBD1 might be the D (6 bases). CDR3 length equals 14 residues. V was clipped by 7 bases and J by 0 bases, with 12 bases between them. This CDR3 reads CASIRGGTNYGYTF. CDR3 in DNA: TGTGCCAGCATCCGAGGGGGAACTAACTATGGCTACACCTTC.

Ten or more counts support this clonotype. The V gene is TRBV6-2 or TRBV6-3, the J gene TRBJ2-2, with D unresolved. The germline gives CDR1 MNHEY, CDR2 SVGEGT. The CDR3 runs 11 residues. The V end was cut by 9 bases, the J end by 5 bases, with 7 bases between. CDR3 region: CASTRTGELFF. The DNA for the CDR3 is TGTGCCAGTACCCGTACCGGGGAGCTGTTTTTT.

The table lists this clonotype with a few counts. The chain employs TRBV5-4 and TRBJ2-2; the D is unclear. The CDR3 consists of 15 residues. Germline V gives CDR1 SGHNT, CDR2 YYREEE (reference sequence). V was trimmed by 5 bases and J by 0 bases, leaving 11 bases between them. Written as DNA, the CDR3 is TGTGCCAGCAGTTTTGGCCGTCCGAACACCGGGGAGCTGTTTTTT. This codes for CASSFGRPNTGELFF.

In its sample, this clonotype was seen many times. The chain joins TRBV20-1 to TRBJ1-1, with D unresolved. This CDR3 is built from 14 residues. V was clipped by 3 bases and J by 3 bases, with 14 bases between them. Germline V gene lookup returns CDR1 DFQATT and CDR2 SNEGSKA (reference sequence). The CDR3 coding sequence is TGCAGTGCTAGGCTTTCGGGAGCGTACACTGAAGCTTTCTTT. The encoded protein is CSARLSGAYTEAFF.

V and J are TRBV28 and TRBJ2-7, with D uncertain. CDR1 and CDR2 (germline): MDHEN, SYDVKM. The CDR3 length is 12 residues. Trimming left V 5 bases short and J 3 bases short, with 8 bases between. The CDR3 sequence is CASSRVFYEQYF. CDR3 in DNA: TGTGCCAGCAGTAGGGTCTTCTACGAGCAGTACTTC.